Given below is one T cell receptor (beta chain) in context. The antigen remains undetermined. Measured with immunoSEQ multiplex PCR; TCRdb has only the in-frame clones, and not every one. Of 150,000 to 200,000 clones listed, more than 85% are singletons. The data were obtained in a study of T cell responses to AZD1222 COVID-19 vaccine. Trimming stripped 5 bases from V and 0 bases from J, with 13 bases between. The CDR3 sequence is 16 residues long. Germline CDR1 is SEHNR and CDR2 is FQNEAQ (reference sequence). Study-level findings and limits: Regions left unmutated in variants are reportedly the target of nearly half of spike-specific TCRs.

The chain employs TRBV7-9 and TRBJ1-4; D unresolved. This specimen was peripheral blood, taken 28 days after the second AZD1222 dose. The TCR sequence derives from an adult who received the AZD1222 COVID-19 vaccine. The CDR3 bases are TGTGCCAGCAGCCCCATTTTGTCCGCAACTAATGAAAAACTGTTTTTT. This codes for CASSPILSATNEKLFF.